Below are 8 T cell receptor beta chains sequenced from a single sample in a study of CD8 T cells in Susac syndrome. With random hexamers, reverse transcription was performed on about 0.45 to 1 ug of RNA. MiXCR, applied by TCRdb to the immunoSEQ multiplex PCR reads, yields one record per CDR3 protein. Here the sample spans approximately 210,000 distinct CDR3 sequences, 94% being singletons. Sample: CD4+ T cells from PBMCs. The receptors were gathered from a human donor with Susac syndrome.

The table lists this clonotype with a count of one. The J gene is TRBJ2-7, the V gene TRBV6-5; unclear D gene. The CDR3 runs 15 residues. The germline gives CDR1 MNHEY, CDR2 SVGAGI. V lost 2 bases and J lost 0, with 11 bases in between. As DNA, the CDR3 is TGTGCCAGCAGTTACGTTCCCAAGAGCTCCTACGAGCAGTACTTC. Translation gives CASSYVPKSSYEQYF.

This clonotype showed up just once. The chain recombines TRBV20-1 with TRBJ2-7, with 11 bases identical to TRBD2. The CDR3 has 14 amino acids. V lost 4 bases and J lost 2; bases outside the gene matches: 4. Germline V lookup: CDR1 DFQATT, CDR2 SNEGSKA (reference sequence). CDR3 residues: CSAKGLAETYEQYF. Here the CDR3 DNA reads TGCAGTGCTAAGGGACTAGCGGAAACCTACGAGCAGTACTTC.

This clonotype was seen just once. This rearrangement joins TRBV29-1 to TRBJ1-2; D unclear. V lost 8 bases to trimming and J lost 4 bases, with 14 bases between them. This CDR3 has 12 residues. CDR1 is SQVTM and CDR2 is ANQGSEA in the germline V gene. The CDR3 nucleotides are TGCAGCTTTGGAGCAGATACCTATGGCTACACCTTC. Its translation is CSFGADTYGYTF.

The V call is TRBV5-1, the J call TRBJ1-6, with TRBD1 identical over 9 bases. After removal of 3 bases from V and 7 bases from J, the junction contained 8 bases not matched to a gene. The CDR3 consists of 16 residues. Germline CDR1 is SGHRS and CDR2 is YFSETQ. CDR3 loop: CASSSEGQGLNSPLHF. Written as DNA, the CDR3 is TGCGCCAGCAGCTCGGAGGGACAGGGACTAAATTCACCCCTCCACTTT.

J is TRBJ2-1 and V is TRBV30, with 10 bases fitting TRBD2. Germline V gene lookup returns CDR1 GTSNPN and CDR2 SVGIG (reference sequence). With V trimmed by 1 base and J by 4 bases, 1 base remained unmatched. There are 14 residues in the CDR3. CDR3 DNA sequence: TGTGCCTGGAGTGGTAGCGGGGGGTACAATGAGCAGTTCTTC. It specifies CAWSGSGGYNEQFF.

The V call is TRBV9, the J call TRBJ1-2, with no clear D. The germline V gene has CDR1 SGDLS and CDR2 YYNGEE. V was cut by 0 bases and J by 4 bases, with 13 bases left in between. The CDR3 is 15 residues long. The DNA for the CDR3 is TGTGCCAGCAGCGTAGAAGGGCAGAGCAGCTATGGCTACACCTTC. It translates to CASSVEGQSSYGYTF.

CDR3 nucleotides: TGCAGTGCCCAGGGACTAGCGGGTGGGACCCAGTACTTC. This codes for CSAQGLAGGTQYF. The chain employs TRBV20-1 and TRBJ2-5; 12 bases are shared with TRBD2. The junction had 6 bases not matched to a gene; V was cut back by 6 bases and J by 7 bases. The germline gives CDR1 DFQATT, CDR2 SNEGSKA (reference sequence). The CDR3 runs to 13 residues.

This chain connects TRBV28 to TRBJ2-7; 7 bases match TRBD2. V was clipped by 1 base and J by 0 bases; unmatched bases: 3. This CDR3 is 15 amino acids long. Per the germline V gene, CDR1 is MDHEN and CDR2 is SYDVKM. The CDR3, as DNA: TGTGCCAGCAGTTTATTTGCGGGGGACTCCTACGAGCAGTACTTC. Amino acid sequence: CASSLFAGDSYEQYF. Variable domain in full (rest from reference TRBV28 and TRBJ2-7): DVKVTQSSRYLVKRTGEKVFLECVQDMDHENMFWYRQDPGLGLRLIYFSYDVKMKEKGDIPEGYSVSREKKERFSLILESASTNQTSMYLCASSLFAGDSYEQYFGPGTRLTVT.